This T cell receptor (beta chain) was sequenced in a study of cytomegalovirus exposure and HLA in healthy donors. Study at large: An earlier analysis identified 117 million unique TCR beta sequences in 150 million to 200 million T cells. Notes on the study in general: Fewer than 20,000 TCR beta sequences were associated with HLA alleles at 0.05 false discovery rate in a later analysis.

The PCR ran on 60 Vbeta and 13 Jbeta primers. Authors' methods: Among the unique TCR beta chains that a later analysis counted, some 73 million in all, roughly 11 million were shared. TCRdb's copy holds only in-frame clones and misses some; the assay was immunoSEQ multiplex PCR. From that table come the V and J calls and clone size; the DNA was used to work out D and trimming. This repertoire includes tens of thousands of clones. A word on this clone: The antigen is unknown.

V was clipped by 6 bases and J by 2 bases; unmatched bases: 7. The CDR3 has 16 residues. The germline gives CDR1 SGHAT, CDR2 FQNNGV. The specimen was PBMCs. J is TRBJ1-3 and V is TRBV11-2; 10 bases are a match to TRBD1. The clonotype comes from a female donor in good health and CMV-seropositive. In DNA, the CDR3 is TGTGCCAGCAGGTCTCCCGGACAGGGGGCTGGAAACACCATATATTTT. As protein: CASRSPGQGAGNTIYF.